These 14 T cell receptor beta chains were sequenced from one sample in a study of a mutant IDH1 vaccine in newly diagnosed glioma. Time point meaning: baseline, week 1 (first vaccination visit). Sample treatment: pre-vaccination baseline after standard-of-care therapy. Repertoires were generated with immunoSEQ multiplex PCR, while TCRdb's copy carries only in-frame clones and drops some. The sample shows 20,000 to 30,000 clones, approximately 90% of them seen only once. The input for sequencing was PBMCs, taken from a glioma patient treated with radiotherapy, temozolomide or both. The receptors were sampled from a man aged 25-45 years with glioma.

The chain links TRBV27 to TRBJ1-5; possibly TRBD1 for D (6 bases). Trimming removed 2 bases from V and 6 bases from J, with 14 bases in between. This CDR3 region has 15 residues. Germline-derived CDR1 and CDR2 are MNHEY and SMNVEV (reference sequence). The CDR3 sequence: CASSLNWGAAQPQHF. CDR3 nucleotide sequence: TGTGCCAGCAGTTTAAACTGGGGGGCGGCTCAGCCCCAGCATTTT.

The chain combines TRBV15 with TRBJ2-3; D may be TRBD2 (6 bases). Deletions cut 1 base from V and 6 bases from J, with 11 bases between. The CDR3 loop spans 14 amino acids. Germline V gene sequence: CDR1 LNHNV, CDR2 YYDKDF (reference sequence). Written as DNA, the CDR3 is TGTGCCACCAGCAGAGGGAGGGTCCGGGATACGCAGTATTTT. Amino acid sequence: CATSRGRVRDTQYF.

The chain carries TRBV27 and TRBJ1-2; D not certain. V lost 6 bases and J lost 4, with 18 bases in between. CDR3 length equals 15 residues. The germline V gene has CDR1 MNHEY and CDR2 SMNVEV (reference sequence). The CDR3: CASSPGPPESYGYTF. CDR3 in DNA: TGTGCCAGCAGCCCCGGACCCCCGGAGAGCTATGGCTACACCTTC.

This clone was recorded once. The rearrangement joins TRBV11-2 to TRBJ2-3; 12 nucleotides agree with TRBD2. This CDR3 is 16 amino acids long. J was trimmed by 3 bases and V by 5 bases; bases with no gene match: 6. Germline CDR1 is SGHAT and CDR2 is FQNNGV. CDR3 DNA sequence: TGTGCCAGCAGCGTTAGACTAGCGGGAGTGACAGATACGCAGTATTTT. It yields the protein CASSVRLAGVTDTQYF.

The chain employs TRBV28 and TRBJ1-1; unclear D gene. The germline gives CDR1 MDHEN, CDR2 SYDVKM. The CDR3 is made up of 14 amino acids. V lost 7 bases, J lost 5 bases, and 17 bases lay in between. The CDR3 nucleotides are TGTGCCAGCACTCCACCGCTGAGAGGGACTGAAGCTTTCTTT. Protein product: CASTPPLRGTEAFF.

This clone occurred once. This chain joins TRBV7-9 and TRBJ2-5; 7 bases match TRBD2. Judging by the DNA end, TRBJ2-7 fits better; the J call may be wrong. CDR3 length: 15 residues. Per the germline V gene, CDR1 is SEHNR and CDR2 is FQNEAQ (reference sequence). The CDR3 region is CASSSRERDSREQYF. The CDR3 nucleotides are TGTGCCAGCAGCTCCAGGGAGCGGGATAGTCGCGAGCAGTACTTC.

The J gene is TRBJ1-4, the V gene TRBV5-1; a weak D match, TRBD1 (5 bases). CDR3 length: 14 amino acids. V lost 2 bases, J lost 8 bases, and 13 bases lay in between. CDR1 is SGHRS, CDR2 YFSETQ, per germline. CDR3 residues: CASSFGGTGEKLFF. The CDR3 nucleotides read TGCGCCAGCAGCTTCGGAGGGACCGGCGAAAAACTGTTTTTT.

The chain is built from TRBV5-1 and TRBJ1-4, with no clear D. Trimming took 1 base from V and 0 from J, leaving 10 bases between them. The CDR3 covers 16 residues. Germline V gives CDR1 SGHRS, CDR2 YFSETQ. CDR3 protein: CASSLNGFPTNEKLFF. The CDR3 DNA is TGCGCCAGCAGCTTGAATGGGTTTCCAACTAATGAAAAACTGTTTTTT.

The V call is TRBV28, the J call TRBJ1-5, with D possibly matching TRBD1 (5 bases). Germline V gene sequence: CDR1 MDHEN, CDR2 SYDVKM. The V and J ends lost 8 bases and 0 bases respectively, with 20 bases between them. This CDR3 contains 17 residues. CDR3 sequence reads: CASVPTPRANSNQPQHF. DNA of the CDR3: TGTGCCAGCGTCCCTACCCCCAGGGCAAATAGCAATCAGCCCCAGCATTTT.

The rearrangement joins TRBV18 to TRBJ2-1, with D possibly matching TRBD2 (6 bases). Trimming removed 3 bases at V and 9 bases at J, with 12 bases between. The CDR3 extends over 13 amino acids. Germline CDR1 and CDR2: KGHSH and LQKENI. Here the CDR3 reads CASSPLAESEQFF. The CDR3 nucleotides read TGTGCCAGCTCACCGTTAGCGGAGTCTGAGCAGTTCTTC.

V usage is TRBV5-4 and J usage is TRBJ2-2, with D possibly matching TRBD1 (7 bases). The germline CDR1 and CDR2 sequences are SGHNT and YYREEE (reference sequence). The CDR3 extends over 15 amino acids. The germline V and J ends were trimmed by 2 bases and 5 bases, with 13 bases remaining between them. CDR3 coding DNA: TGTGCCAGCAGCTTTCGAGCAGGGGGGACCGGGGAGCTGTTTTTT. The encoded protein is CASSFRAGGTGELFF.

The CDR3 loop reads CASRSQGARTGELFF. In nucleotides, the CDR3 is TGTGCCAGTAGGTCGCAGGGGGCACGTACCGGGGAGCTGTTTTTT. The rearrangement links TRBV19 to TRBJ2-2; 8 nucleotides match TRBD1. Trimming removed 6 bases from V and 5 bases from J; junction bases left unmatched: 8. There are 15 residues in the CDR3. CDR1 and CDR2 from the germline V gene are LNHDA and SQIVND (reference sequence).

The chain employs TRBV27 and TRBJ2-2; 14 bases are a match to TRBD2. CDR3 length equals 20 residues. CDR1 MNHEY and CDR2 SMNVEV come from the germline V gene (reference sequence). Unmatched junction bases numbered 11, after V lost 3 bases and J lost 2 bases. The CDR3 loop is CASSFHGLAGGEGNTGELFF. The CDR3 nucleotides read TGTGCCAGCAGTTTCCACGGACTAGCGGGAGGCGAGGGTAACACCGGGGAGCTGTTTTTT.

The chain joins TRBV19 to TRBJ1-5; D is unclear. The J call is doubtful: the DNA matches TRBJ2-3 better. CDR1 is LNHDA and CDR2 is SQIVND in the germline V gene (reference sequence). This CDR3 has 15 residues. The CDR3 is CASSSGANGNQPQYF. CDR3 nucleotide sequence: TGTGCCAGTTCCTCGGGTGCGAACGGCAATCAGCCCCAGTATTTT.